The text below deals with one TCR beta chain. Its specificity is unknown. The data derive from a study of shared clonotypes between healthy human individuals. Study at large: The donors, two women and a few men, were aged 18 to 49.

TCRdb keeps only in-frame clones here, not all; method: immunoSEQ multiplex PCR. Here the sample spans around 2,000,000 clones, approximately 95% being singletons. Study-wide findings and caveats: Lower generation probabilities were found for non-shared clonotypes than for those shared by all four donors. The study generally estimated greater richness for naive than memory subsets.

CDR1 is MNHNS, CDR2 SASEGT, per germline. Between the trimmed V and J ends, which lost 0 bases and 5 bases, there was a span of 10 bases. This CDR3 comprises 14 residues. In the naive CD8 group, cells lacked CD45RO and were positively selected for CCR7, so terminally differentiated effector memory CD45RA+ cells were left out. Only Caucasian adults living in Nashville, Tennessee served as donors. The chain combines TRBV6-1 with TRBJ1-1; TRBD1 is a possible D gene (5 bases). This sequence was found in a man younger than 30 in good health. Material for sequencing was naive CD8+ T cells sorted from blood. Written as DNA, the CDR3 is TGTGCCAGCAGTGAAGCGATGGGGGTAACTGAAGCTTTCTTT. Protein: CASSEAMGVTEAFF.